Included here is one TCR beta chain sequence, with context. The antigen is unknown. The entry originates in a study of OX40 agonist ivuxolimab in advanced cancers. General study points: The average count of expanded clones was higher among CD8+ T cells than among CD4+. The study did not work out the antigen specificity of the expanded peripheral T cells.

Anyone with autoimmune disease history or systemic immunosuppression was excluded. V lost 1 base and J 2 bases, leaving 8 bases between the germline ends. The CDR3 is made up of 14 amino acids. Germline V gene data show CDR1 as SEHNR and CDR2 as FQNEAQ (reference sequence). Profiled with immunoSEQ multiplex PCR; TCRdb holds only in-frame clones, not every one. In the table there are some 59,000 clones, approximately 89% of which are singletons. The receptor was derived from an adult with an advanced solid tumor such as melanoma, head and neck, liver or kidney cancer. J is TRBJ1-2 and V is TRBV7-9; D is undetermined. The starting material was CD4+ or CD8+ T cells sorted from blood, obtained in a trial of the OX40 agonist ivuxolimab. The CDR3 DNA is TGTGCCAGCAGCTTAGTGGGCAGAAACTATGGCTACACCTTC. Its protein product is CASSLVGRNYGYTF.